The entry below describes one T cell receptor beta chain. The CDR3 has 13 residues. Germline V gene data show CDR1 as SGHNT and CDR2 as YENEEA. The V end was cut by 2 bases, the J end by 5 bases, with 10 bases between. The sample comes from a study of control samples from healthy donors and cancer patients. Using immunoSEQ multiplex PCR, the repertoire was profiled, and TCRdb retains in-frame clones only, with some absent. The sample has about 160,000 clones, just under 95% seen once. The TCR originated in a woman between 35 and 50 years old in good health. V gene TRBV11-3 combines with J gene TRBJ2-7; possible D gene TRBD2, 6 bases. The sample was blood. The CDR3 loop reads CASSLNWGDEQYF. CDR3 in DNA: TGTGCCAGCAGCTTAAATTGGGGGGACGAGCAGTACTTC. Combining the CDR3 with reference TRBV11-3 and TRBJ2-7 gives the whole variable domain EAGVVQSPRYKIIEKKQPVAFWCNPISGHNTLYWYLQNLGQGPELLIRYENEEAVDDSQLPKDRFSAERLKGVDSTLKIQPAELGDSAVYLCASSLNWGDEQYFGPGTRLTVT.